A single sample gave rise to the 27 T cell receptor beta chains below, sequenced in a study of blood T cells in healthy people across ages. Primed by a sample-barcoded 5' primer and a J-beta primer mix, a second PCR proceeded for about 6 to 11 cycles. One entry per CDR3 protein results from TCRdb running MiXCR on the 5' RACE reads. This sample has 1.4 million to 1.5 million distinct CDR3 sequences, with about 43% found just once. The source material was blood. The receptors derive from a woman under 30 in good health.

The chain recombines TRBV14 with TRBJ2-4; 8 bases match TRBD2. This CDR3 has 18 amino acids. The germline gives CDR1 SGHDN, CDR2 FVKESK. The V segment lost 0 bases and the J segment 1 base; nucleotides outside the gene matches: 8. The CDR3 sequence: CASSQEESGRFAKNIQYF. CDR3 coding DNA: TGTGCCAGCAGCCAAGAGGAGAGCGGGAGATTTGCCAAAAACATTCAGTACTTC.

In DNA form, the CDR3 reads TGTGCCAGCAGTTTAGCCAGGTCGAGCTACACCTTC. It is translated as CASSLARSSYTF. The genes are TRBV12-3 or TRBV12-4 and TRBJ1-2; D is unclear. This CDR3 is built from 12 residues. Trimming removed 0 bases from V and 9 bases from J, with 8 bases in between.

This clonotype is a singleton in its sample. This clone may be a read error of a much larger clone one base away. The chain combines TRBV4-2 with TRBJ2-5; D possibly corresponds to TRBD2 (6 bases). CDR1 LGHNA and CDR2 YNFKEQ come from the germline V gene. CDR3 length equals 15 residues. CDR3 loop: CAGSQGSLGGETQYF. CDR3 DNA: TGTGCCGGCAGCCAAGGGTCCCTAGGAGGGGAGACCCAGTACTTC.

V and J are TRBV28 and TRBJ2-3; 7 nucleotides align to TRBD1. Germline V CDR1 and CDR2: MDHEN, SYDVKM. The CDR3 is made up of 14 amino acids. V dropped 7 bases and J dropped 4; count of bases not matched to a gene: 8. The CDR3 nucleotides are TGTGCCAGCACCCAGACAGGGTACCCAGATACGCAGTATTTT. Translated, it gives CASTQTGYPDTQYF.

The chain recombines TRBV2 with TRBJ1-5; possibly TRBD1 for D (6 bases). In germline, CDR1 is SNHLY, CDR2 FYNNEI. V gave up 3 bases and J gave up 2 bases, with 8 bases separating them. This CDR3 region has 14 residues. CDR3 in DNA: TGTGCCAGCAGTGAGGACAGCGGCAATCAGCCCCAGCATTTT. Residues: CASSEDSGNQPQHF.

The CDR3 loop reads CASSWTDTYEQYF. CDR3 bases: TGTGCCAGCAGCTGGACGGATACCTACGAGCAGTACTTC. The rearrangement joins TRBV7-9 to TRBJ2-7; D gene uncertain. In germline, CDR1 is SEHNR, CDR2 FQNEAQ (reference sequence). The CDR3 contains 13 residues. Trimming removed 4 bases from V and 2 bases from J, with 9 bases in between.

The rearrangement uses TRBV6-5 and TRBJ1-2; D ambiguous. Trimming removed 6 bases at V and 7 bases at J, with 15 bases between. CDR3 length equals 13 residues. Germline V gene data show CDR1 as MNHEY and CDR2 as SVGAGI. The CDR3 spells CASSPLRGVGYTF. The DNA of the CDR3 is TGTGCCAGCAGCCCCCTTCGGGGTGTTGGCTACACCTTC.

CDR3 protein: CASTGQGYNEQYF. CDR3 bases: TGTGCCAGCACCGGACAGGGGTATAACGAGCAGTACTTC. This chain connects TRBV6-5 to TRBJ2-7; TRBD1 agrees at 9 bases. Germline V gives CDR1 MNHEY, CDR2 SVGAGI. V lost 7 bases, J lost 5 bases, and 6 bases stayed unmatched. CDR3 length equals 13 residues.

The chain is built from TRBV6-2 or TRBV6-3 and TRBJ1-5; perhaps TRBD1 as D (6 bases). The CDR3 loop spans 12 amino acids. The V end was cut by 6 bases, the J end by 7 bases, with 10 bases between. Germline V lookup: CDR1 MNHEY, CDR2 SVGEGT. This chain's CDR3 is CASRTGRQPQHF. The CDR3 coding sequence is TGTGCCAGCAGGACAGGTCGGCAGCCCCAGCATTTT.

With regard to this clonotype: Because the CDR3 is missing its conserved closing phenylalanine or tryptophan, this is likely a read error. The rearrangement uses TRBV7-9 and TRBJ2-5, with 8 bases aligning to TRBD2. Trimming removed 5 bases from V and 3 bases from J; junction bases left unmatched: 5. The germline V gene encodes CDR1 SEHNR and CDR2 FQNEAQ (reference sequence). This CDR3 has 14 residues. The CDR3 is CASSNSGNKETQYS. The CDR3 DNA is TGTGCCAGCAGCAATAGCGGGAATAAAGAGACCCAGTACTCC.

This chain joins TRBV6-2 or TRBV6-3 and TRBJ1-5, with D tentatively TRBD1 (5 bases). The germline gives CDR1 MNHEY, CDR2 SVGEGT. The CDR3 is 16 residues long. The V gene lost 0 bases and the J gene lost 0 bases, with 9 bases spanning the gap. For the CDR3, the DNA is TGTGCCAGCAGTTACTCGGGGGGAGGTAGCAATCAGCCCCAGCATTTT. Encoded protein: CASSYSGGGSNQPQHF.

The chain uses TRBV12-3 or TRBV12-4 and TRBJ2-1; D ambiguous. The germline V and J ends were trimmed by 3 bases and 6 bases, with 9 bases remaining between them. The CDR3 is made up of 13 amino acids. The CDR3 DNA follows: TGTGCCAGCAGTTTTGCCGGAACCAATGAGCAGTTCTTC. Its translation is CASSFAGTNEQFF.

This chain links TRBV20-1 with TRBJ2-1, with 7 bases lining up with TRBD1. V shed 1 base, J shed 4 bases, and the junction held 7 bases outside the gene matches. CDR3 size: 15 residues. Germline V lookup: CDR1 DFQATT, CDR2 SNEGSKA (reference sequence). This chain's CDR3 is CSARATGQPYNEQFF. CDR3 in DNA: TGCAGTGCTAGAGCGACGGGACAGCCTTACAATGAGCAGTTCTTC.

The CDR3 protein is CASSSYSDGYTF. CDR3 bases: TGTGCCAGCAGCTCTTATTCCGATGGCTACACCTTC. The chain couples TRBV7-9 to TRBJ1-2; D unresolved. The CDR3 loop spans 12 amino acids. CDR1 is SEHNR and CDR2 is FQNEAQ in the germline V gene (reference sequence). V was pared by 4 bases and J by 6 bases, with 9 bases between.

Regarding this clonotype: Being one base from a much bigger clone, this may be a read error. This chain connects TRBV29-1 to TRBJ2-5; TRBD2 agrees at 7 bases. With V trimmed by 7 bases and J by 11 bases, 19 bases remained unmatched. The CDR3 is 14 amino acids. The germline CDR1 and CDR2 sequences are SQVTM and ANQGSEA. CDR3 in DNA: TGCAGCGCAGCCCAGACTAGCCTGGGGAATGAGCAGTACTTC. Protein: CSAAQTSLGNEQYF. Full variable domain (remainder filled in from reference TRBV29-1 and TRBJ2-5): SAVISQKPSRDICQRGTSLTIQCQVDSQVTMMFWYRQQPGQSLTLIATANQGSEATYESGFVIDKFPISRPNLTFSTLTVSNMSPEDSSIYLCSAAQTSLGNEQYFGPGTRLLVL.

The gene calls are TRBV2 and TRBJ2-3, with D uncertain. Germline-derived CDR1 and CDR2 are SNHLY and FYNNEI. CDR3 length equals 12 residues. The V end was cut by 0 bases, the J end by 6 bases, with 4 bases between. CDR3 DNA sequence: TGTGCCAGCAGTGAAGCGCACGATACGCAGTATTTT. This translates into CASSEAHDTQYF.

CDR3 sequence reads: CASSPDREMSAFF. As DNA, the CDR3 is TGTGCCAGCAGTCCAGACAGGGAGATGAGCGCTTTCTTT. This chain links TRBV6-5 with TRBJ1-1; 7 bases match TRBD1. The CDR3 has 13 amino acids. Trimming took 5 bases from V and 11 from J; bases not matched to a gene: 11. CDR1 and CDR2 from the germline V gene are MNHEY and SVGAGI.

This sequence joins TRBV5-1 and TRBJ2-3; 9 bases align to TRBD2. The CDR3 is made up of 15 amino acids. Germline V CDR1 and CDR2: SGHRS, YFSETQ. Unmatched junction bases numbered 7, after V lost 4 bases and J lost 4 bases. The CDR3 here is CASSPQGLAPDTQYF. The CDR3 DNA follows: TGCGCCAGCAGCCCCCAGGGACTAGCTCCAGATACGCAGTATTTT.

The V gene is TRBV28, the J gene TRBJ2-7, with 8 bases lining up with TRBD1. Germline CDR1 MDHEN, CDR2 SYDVKM. The CDR3 totals 15 residues. Trimming cost V 5 bases and J 7 bases; bases outside gene matches: 13. CDR3 DNA sequence: TGTGCCAGCAGTCCCATTGGACAGGGATTCGGGGAGCAGTACTTC. It translates to CASSPIGQGFGEQYF.

The chain is built from TRBV9 and TRBJ2-7; TRBD1 matches 8 bases. The junction had 7 bases not matched to a gene; V was cut back by 2 bases and J by 3 bases. CDR3 length equals 15 residues. Germline CDR1 reads SGDLS; CDR2 reads YYNGEE. The CDR3 loop is CASSVAGQVLYEQYF. CDR3 in DNA: TGTGCCAGCAGCGTCGCGGGACAGGTTCTCTACGAGCAGTACTTC.

The V and J genes are TRBV11-1 and TRBJ1-6; no definite D call. Trimming took off 4 bases at V and 7 bases at J, with 11 bases between the two ends. This CDR3 is built from 14 residues. Looked up from germline, CDR1 is SGHAT and CDR2 is FQDESV (reference sequence). This CDR3 reads CASSSLEANSPLHF. DNA of the CDR3: TGTGCCAGCAGCTCCCTAGAAGCCAATTCACCCCTCCACTTT.

This chain links TRBV4-1 with TRBJ1-3; D unresolved. CDR3 length: 17 amino acids. Germline-derived CDR1 and CDR2 are MGHRA and YSYEKL. Trimming took 1 base from V and 4 from J, leaving 17 bases between them. The CDR3 bases are TGCGCCAGCAGCCAAGGCTTACCGTCGGGCCTGGGAAACACCATATATTTT. Translation: CASSQGLPSGLGNTIYF.

The V call is TRBV13, the J call TRBJ2-3, with 7 bases identical to TRBD2. CDR1 and CDR2 from the germline V gene are PRHDT and FYEKMQ (reference sequence). The CDR3 totals 14 residues. Trimming cost V 4 bases and J 3 bases; bases outside gene matches: 4. CDR3 DNA: TGTGCCAGCAGCTGGGGACTACCGACAGATACGCAGTATTTT. Its translation: CASSWGLPTDTQYF.

This chain connects TRBV6-1 to TRBJ2-7; D is possibly TRBD1 (6 bases). The CDR3 covers 15 residues. Germline CDR1 MNHNS, CDR2 SASEGT. The germline V and J ends were trimmed by 6 bases and 1 base, with 16 bases remaining between them. CDR3 region: CASSDRTGRSYEQYF. The CDR3 bases are TGTGCCAGCAGCGACAGGACGGGCCGGTCCTACGAGCAGTACTTC.

V and J are TRBV30 and TRBJ1-2, with a weak D call TRBD1 (5 bases). V shed 0 bases and J shed 8 bases, with 10 bases lying between them. Germline V CDR1 and CDR2: GTSNPN, SVGIG (reference sequence). The CDR3 sequence is 12 residues long. CDR3 nucleotide sequence: TGTGCCTGGAGTGTCGGGGCGGGAGGCTACACCTTC. Its translation: CAWSVGAGGYTF.

This clonotype was seen a handful of times. The CDR3 nucleotides read TGTGCCAGCAGCCCCCGTAGCGGGGGGGCGGGCAATGAGCAGTTCTTC. The encoded protein is CASSPRSGGAGNEQFF. The chain joins TRBV12-3 or TRBV12-4 to TRBJ2-1, with 11 bases fitting TRBD2. J gave up 6 bases and V 6 bases, and 10 bases lay outside the gene matches. The CDR3 runs 16 residues.

The chain links TRBV27 to TRBJ1-5; D is unclear. In germline, CDR1 is MNHEY, CDR2 SMNVEV (reference sequence). The CDR3 has 16 residues. The V and J ends lost 6 bases and 4 bases respectively, with 19 bases between them. The CDR3 protein is CASRPTGGGENQPQHF. The CDR3 DNA sequence: TGTGCCAGCAGACCCACTGGAGGTGGAGAAAATCAGCCCCAGCATTTT.